Each of the 11 T cell receptor beta chains below was sequenced from the same sample in a study of blood T cell repertoires in COVID-19. Here immunoSEQ multiplex PCR was the method, and the copy in TCRdb shows in-frame clones only, minus some. The data hold some 460,000 clones, with around nine tenths observed a single time. Sequences were obtained from peripheral blood. The source of these receptors is a woman younger than 45 with acute or convalescent COVID-19.

The rearrangement links TRBV27 to TRBJ2-5; D might be TRBD1 (5 bases). Per the germline V gene, CDR1 is MNHEY and CDR2 is SMNVEV (reference sequence). The CDR3 covers 15 residues. Trimming stripped 4 bases from V and 4 bases from J, with 16 bases between. The CDR3 spells CASSSSRQFPETQYF. CDR3 bases: TGTGCCAGCAGTTCCTCTCGACAGTTCCCAGAGACCCAGTACTTC.

The chain employs TRBV12-3 or TRBV12-4 and TRBJ1-2; unclear D gene. V dropped 7 bases and J dropped 8 bases, with 17 bases sitting between them. CDR3 length: 13 residues. The CDR3 here is CASTQALGRGYTF. The CDR3 DNA follows: TGTGCCAGCACCCAGGCACTCGGGAGGGGCTACACCTTC.

The V and J genes are TRBV28 and TRBJ1-1; 7 positions agree with TRBD1. The ends lost 2 bases at V and 5 bases at J; junction bases unmatched: 5. CDR1 and CDR2 from the germline V gene are MDHEN and SYDVKM. This CDR3 has 14 residues. This chain's CDR3 is CASSLGNRGTEAFF. The CDR3 nucleotides are TGTGCCAGCAGTTTAGGGAACAGGGGAACTGAAGCTTTCTTT. Based on the CDR3 plus reference TRBV28 and TRBJ1-1, the full variable domain is DVKVTQSSRYLVKRTGEKVFLECVQDMDHENMFWYRQDPGLGLRLIYFSYDVKMKEKGDIPEGYSVSREKKERFSLILESASTNQTSMYLCASSLGNRGTEAFFGQGTRLTVV.

The V call is TRBV9, the J call TRBJ2-7; the match to TRBD1 covers 10 bases. Germline V gives CDR1 SGDLS, CDR2 YYNGEE. This CDR3 is 15 amino acids long. J was trimmed by 2 bases and V by 3 bases; bases with no gene match: 5. This chain's CDR3 is CASSAWGQGPYEQYF. The CDR3 coding sequence is TGTGCCAGCAGCGCCTGGGGACAGGGGCCCTACGAGCAGTACTTC.

The chain couples TRBV2 to TRBJ2-3; maybe TRBD2 (6 bases). CDR1 is SNHLY and CDR2 is FYNNEI in the germline V gene. The CDR3 extends over 15 amino acids. Trimming removed 7 bases at V and 2 bases at J, with 16 bases between. CDR3 DNA: TGTGCCAGCAAGGTGGAGGGCTTCAACACAGATACGCAGTATTTT. It translates to CASKVEGFNTDTQYF.

The CDR3 here is CATSGNRYNEQFF. Here the CDR3 DNA reads TGTGCCACCAGTGGGAACAGGTACAATGAGCAGTTCTTC. The chain couples TRBV24-1 to TRBJ2-1, with D possibly matching TRBD1 (5 bases). Germline loops: CDR1 KGHDR, CDR2 SFDVKD. Deletions cut 5 bases from V and 4 bases from J, with 8 bases between. This CDR3 spans 13 amino acids.

The CDR3 DNA reads as TGTGCCAGCAGCTTAGCGGTCGGTGGAGCTAACTATGGCTACACCTTC. This gives the protein CASSLAVGGANYGYTF. The chain has TRBV7-2 and TRBJ1-2; D ambiguous. V shed 0 bases and J shed 0 bases, with 11 bases lying between them. The CDR3 consists of 16 residues. CDR1 and CDR2 (germline): SGHTA, FQGNSA. The full variable domain, its missing parts supplied by reference TRBV7-2 and TRBJ1-2, is GAGVSQSPSNKVTEKGKDVELRCDPISGHTALYWYRQSLGQGLEFLIYFQGNSAPDKSGLPSDRFSAERTGGSVSTLTIQRTQQEDSAVYLCASSLAVGGANYGYTFGSGTRLTVV.

Points on this clone: One junction end does not reproduce the germline sequence, and a read error may be involved. V and J are TRBV3-1 (or the pseudogene TRBV3-2) and TRBJ2-7; D may be TRBD1 (6 bases). The CDR3 runs 12 residues. Per the germline V gene, CDR1 is LGHDT and CDR2 is YNNKEL (reference sequence). CDR3 DNA: TGTGCCAGCAGCCAAGAACGGGACATAGTCACCTTC. Protein product: CASSQERDIVTF.

This clone came up a few times. The chain has TRBV10-3 and TRBJ1-1; 8 bases line up with TRBD1. Germline V CDR1 and CDR2: ENHRY, SYGVKD. The length of the CDR3 is 13 residues. V was clipped by 8 bases and J by 3 bases; unmatched bases: 5. The CDR3 nucleotides are TGTGCCATCGGTCAGGGGGCGCACACTGAAGCTTTCTTT. This codes for CAIGQGAHTEAFF.

The chain employs TRBV10-3 and TRBJ1-1; D remains unclear. Deletions cut 5 bases from V and 5 bases from J, with 6 bases between. The CDR3 covers 11 residues. Per the germline V gene, CDR1 is ENHRY and CDR2 is SYGVKD. The CDR3 here is CAISSRTEAFF. CDR3 nucleotides: TGTGCCATCAGTTCCAGGACTGAAGCTTTCTTT.

The V gene is TRBV21-1, the J gene TRBJ1-1; TRBD1, the table's D call, lacks a check against the DNA. TRBV21-1 counts as a pseudogene. CDR3 size: 15 residues. The CDR3 DNA follows: TGTGCCAGCAGCACCAACAGGGATCGAGGCACTGAAGCTTTCTTT. Amino acids: CASSTNRDRGTEAFF.